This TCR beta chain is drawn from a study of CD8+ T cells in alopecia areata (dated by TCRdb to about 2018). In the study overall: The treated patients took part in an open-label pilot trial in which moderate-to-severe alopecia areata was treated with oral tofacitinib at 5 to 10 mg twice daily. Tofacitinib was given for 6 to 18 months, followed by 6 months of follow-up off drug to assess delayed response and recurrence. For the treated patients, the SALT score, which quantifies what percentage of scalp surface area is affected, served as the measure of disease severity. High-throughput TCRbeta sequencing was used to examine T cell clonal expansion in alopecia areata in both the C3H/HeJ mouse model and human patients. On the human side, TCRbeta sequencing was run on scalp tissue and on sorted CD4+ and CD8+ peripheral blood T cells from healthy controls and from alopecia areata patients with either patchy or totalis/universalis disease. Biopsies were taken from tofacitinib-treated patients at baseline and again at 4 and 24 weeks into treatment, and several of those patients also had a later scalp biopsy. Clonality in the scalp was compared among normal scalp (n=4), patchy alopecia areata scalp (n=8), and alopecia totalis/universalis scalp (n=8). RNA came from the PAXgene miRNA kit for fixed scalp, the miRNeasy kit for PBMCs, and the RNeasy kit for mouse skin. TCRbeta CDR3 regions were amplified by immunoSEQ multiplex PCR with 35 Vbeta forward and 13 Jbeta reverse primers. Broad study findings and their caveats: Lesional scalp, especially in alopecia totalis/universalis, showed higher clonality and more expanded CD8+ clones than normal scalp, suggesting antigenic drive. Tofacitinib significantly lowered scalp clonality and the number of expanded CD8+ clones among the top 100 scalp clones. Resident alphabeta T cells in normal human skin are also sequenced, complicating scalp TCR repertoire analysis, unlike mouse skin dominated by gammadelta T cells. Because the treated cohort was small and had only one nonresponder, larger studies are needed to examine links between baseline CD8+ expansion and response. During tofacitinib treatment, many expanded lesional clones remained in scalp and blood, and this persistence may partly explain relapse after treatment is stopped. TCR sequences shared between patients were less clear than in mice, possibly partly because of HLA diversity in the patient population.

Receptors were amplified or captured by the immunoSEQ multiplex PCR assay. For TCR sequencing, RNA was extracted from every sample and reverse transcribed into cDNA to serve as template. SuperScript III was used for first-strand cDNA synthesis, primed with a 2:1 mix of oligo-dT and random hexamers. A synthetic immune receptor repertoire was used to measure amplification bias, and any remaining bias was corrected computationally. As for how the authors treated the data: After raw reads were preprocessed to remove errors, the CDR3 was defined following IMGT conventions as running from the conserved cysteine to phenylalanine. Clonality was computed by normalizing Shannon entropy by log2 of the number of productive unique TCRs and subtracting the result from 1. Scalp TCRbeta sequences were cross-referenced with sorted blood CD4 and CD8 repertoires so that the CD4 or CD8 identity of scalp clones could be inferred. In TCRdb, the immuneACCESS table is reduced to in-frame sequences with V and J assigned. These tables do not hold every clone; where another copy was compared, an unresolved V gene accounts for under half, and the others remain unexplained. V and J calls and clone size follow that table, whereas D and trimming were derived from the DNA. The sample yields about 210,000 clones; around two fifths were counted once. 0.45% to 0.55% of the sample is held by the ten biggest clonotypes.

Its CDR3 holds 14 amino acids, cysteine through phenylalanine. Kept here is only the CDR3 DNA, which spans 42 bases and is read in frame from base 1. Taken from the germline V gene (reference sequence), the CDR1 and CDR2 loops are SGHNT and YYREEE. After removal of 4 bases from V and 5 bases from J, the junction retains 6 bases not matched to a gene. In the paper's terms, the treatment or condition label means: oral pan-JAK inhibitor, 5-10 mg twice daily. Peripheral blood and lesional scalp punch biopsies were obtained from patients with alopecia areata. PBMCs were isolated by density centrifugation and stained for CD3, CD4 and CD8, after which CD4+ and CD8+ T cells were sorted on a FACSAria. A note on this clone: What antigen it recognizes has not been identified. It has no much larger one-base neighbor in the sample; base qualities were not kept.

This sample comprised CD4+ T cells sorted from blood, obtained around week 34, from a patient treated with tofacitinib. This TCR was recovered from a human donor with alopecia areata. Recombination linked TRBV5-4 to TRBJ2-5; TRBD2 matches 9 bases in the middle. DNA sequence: TGTGCCAGCAGCACGGGACTAGCCGGGGAGACCCAGTACTTC. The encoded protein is CASSTGLAGETQYF.